The subject of this entry is one TCR beta chain. Different DNA sequences within this sample yield the same CDR3. The J segment lost 6 bases and the V segment lost 6 bases, leaving 5 bases of the junction unmatched. Germline-derived CDR1 and CDR2 are LNHDA and SQIVND (reference sequence). This CDR3 comprises 13 residues. This sample is part of a study of blood T cell repertoires in COVID-19. Profiled with immunoSEQ multiplex PCR; TCRdb holds only in-frame clones, not every one. This repertoire shows some 120,000 clones, approximately 80% found once; its top ten account for about 12%. J is TRBJ2-7 and V is TRBV19; 10 nucleotides line up with TRBD1. Input material: peripheral blood. This receptor was identified in a woman aged 55-70 years with acute or convalescent COVID-19. The CDR3 nucleotides read TGTGCCAGTAGCCGGGACAGGGGATCCGAGCAGTACTTC. Protein sequence: CASSRDRGSEQYF.